The present T cell receptor (beta chain) was sequenced within a study of T cell repertoires in cytomegalovirus infection. Study-wide context: Use of recently identified HLA-C-restricted and well-studied HLA-B-restricted CMV epitopes was part of the study. Matching HLA type, along with CMV infection, was indicated by public TCR beta signatures. Study outcomes and limitations: CMV-specific TCR beta clonotypes restricted by HLA-C were the ones dominating the ex vivo response.

One entry per CDR3 protein results from TCRdb running MiXCR on the reads. The data hold fewer than 85,000 distinct CDR3 sequences, with 45% to 55% observed a single time. The V end was cut by 4 bases, the J end by 3 bases, with 13 bases between. This CDR3 is 15 amino acids long. The germline V gene encodes CDR1 MNHNS and CDR2 SASEGT. Details on this clonotype: The antigen is unknown.

The receptor was derived from a human donor in good health (CMV status not recorded). Some clones in this sample may be carry-over from other donors' samples. The rearrangement uses TRBV6-1 and TRBJ1-5; no reliable D call. The specimen was CD8+ T cells from cultured PBMCs, collected from culture after CMV antigen stimulation. DNA of the CDR3: TGTGCCAGCAGTGCTTATTTCGCTTACAATCAGCCCCAGCATTTT. Its protein is CASSAYFAYNQPQHF.